The T cell receptor (beta chain) under discussion was sequenced for a study of STAT5B mutations in CD4+ large granular lymphocyte leukemia. Study-level background: Healthy donors showed HLA-associated enrichment of the CDR3 'QG' motif.

Control samples were healthy donors' buffy coats. Sequencing used immunoSEQ multiplex PCR; TCRdb keeps in-frame clones, though not all of them. The sample records tens of thousands of clones, less than 85% being singletons. Study-level points and caveats: Without putative leukemic clones, patient CD4-sorted repertoires remained more clonal than healthy CD4+ repertoires. TRBV06-family usage was enriched in top patient clones (8/27) versus controls (2/35).

About this clone itself: Antigen unknown.

The J segment lost 2 bases and the V segment lost 4 bases, leaving 6 bases of the junction unmatched. The CDR3 totals 16 residues. Germline V lookup: CDR1 MNHEY, CDR2 SMNVEV (reference sequence). The J gene is TRBJ2-4, the V gene TRBV27, with 9 bases fitting TRBD1. This TCR came from a human donor in good health. The sample consisted of CD4+ T cells from blood buffy coats. The CDR3 protein is CASSSRQGGTKNIQYF. The CDR3 DNA reads TGTGCCAGCAGTTCAAGACAGGGGGGAACCAAAAACATTCAGTACTTC.